The 9 T cell receptor beta chains given below trace back to one sample, sequenced in a study of T cells in Graves' hyperthyroidism and ophthalmopathy. Researchers took RNA transcripts and amplified the TCR beta CDR3 regions from them. First-round RT-PCR of the TCR CDR3 relied on the HTBI primer set. One entry per CDR3 protein, called by TCRdb with MiXCR from the multiplex PCR reads. The repertoire includes some 760,000 distinct CDR3 sequences, approximately 15% of them detected once, and about a tenth sits in the top ten. What was sequenced was blood. All receptors derive from a woman aged 18-30 years with Graves' hyperthyroidism.

This clonotype was recorded at least ten times. V is TRBV20-1 and J is TRBJ1-2; 8 nucleotides agree with TRBD1. This CDR3 is built from 15 residues. From germline, CDR1 is DFQATT and CDR2 SNEGSKA (reference sequence). Losses at the gene ends were 0 bases for V and 6 bases for J; bases not matched to a gene: 9. CDR3 sequence (DNA): TGCAGTGCTAGAGATCCAGCAGGGGGCTACGATGGCTACACCTTC. Its protein is CSARDPAGGYDGYTF.

This clonotype was seen at least ten times. This chain connects TRBV27 to TRBJ1-5, with a possible D match to TRBD1 (6 bases). CDR1 is MNHEY and CDR2 is SMNVEV in the germline V gene (reference sequence). The CDR3 has 14 residues. V was pared by 6 bases and J by 2 bases, with 11 bases between. The DNA of the CDR3 is TGTGCCAGCAGGTCAGGGGTTGGCAATCAGCCCCAGCATTTT. Translation: CASRSGVGNQPQHF.

The chain links TRBV10-2 to TRBJ2-7; TRBD2 aligns across 8 bases. The CDR3 consists of 16 residues. J was trimmed by 2 bases and V by 3 bases; bases with no gene match: 9. Germline CDR1 reads WSHSY; CDR2 reads SAAADI. CDR3 region: CASSDHGGAGAYEQYF. The CDR3 coding sequence is TGCGCCAGCAGTGATCATGGAGGAGCGGGGGCCTACGAGCAGTACTTC.

In this sample, this clonotype turned up many times. DNA of the CDR3: TGCGCCAGCAGTGCTACAGGGCTCAGAGATACGCAGTATTTT. This codes for CASSATGLRDTQYF. J is TRBJ2-3 and V is TRBV10-1; D is possibly TRBD1 (6 bases). Trimming removed 4 bases at V and 5 bases at J, with 13 bases between. CDR3 size: 14 residues. CDR1 and CDR2 (germline): WNHNN, SYGVQD (reference sequence).

The chain employs TRBV7-9 and TRBJ2-1, with TRBD2 matching 10 bases. This CDR3 has 17 residues. CDR1 SEHNR and CDR2 FQNEAQ come from the germline V gene (reference sequence). V trimming: 4 bases; J trimming: 7 bases; junction bases outside the gene matches: 13. The CDR3 nucleotides are TGTGCCAGCAGCTCATGGGAGCGGGAGGGCCCGGGAAATGAGCAGTTCTTC. This translates into CASSSWEREGPGNEQFF.

This clonotype was counted ten times or more. The V gene is TRBV7-9, the J gene TRBJ2-1; TRBD2 agrees at 7 bases. Germline V lookup: CDR1 SEHNR, CDR2 FQNEAQ (reference sequence). This CDR3 contains 15 residues. Trimming removed 4 bases from V and 2 bases from J; junction bases left unmatched: 5. CDR3 bases: TGTGCCAGCAGCTCCCCCGGGACTACCTACAATGAGCAGTTCTTC. Protein sequence: CASSSPGTTYNEQFF.

There are many counts of this clonotype. The V call is TRBV5-5, the J call TRBJ1-1; D unclear. The CDR3 runs 15 residues. Trimming left V 4 bases short and J 2 bases short, with 15 bases between. Germline V gene data show CDR1 as SGHKS and CDR2 as YYEKEE (reference sequence). CDR3 amino acids: CASSQTGLANTEAFF. The DNA of the CDR3 is TGTGCCAGCAGCCAAACGGGTCTGGCTAACACTGAAGCTTTCTTT.

This clonotype was recorded at least ten times. V gene TRBV11-1 combines with J gene TRBJ2-7, with D uncertain. Per germline, CDR1 SGHAT and CDR2 FQDESV (reference sequence). The CDR3 runs 11 residues. Trimming shortened V by 8 bases and J by 0 bases, and 5 bases separated the two germline ends. The CDR3 sequence is CASEDSYEQYF. The CDR3 bases are TGTGCCAGCGAGGACTCCTACGAGCAGTACTTC.

The chain combines TRBV27 with TRBJ1-6; D is undetermined. This CDR3 contains 16 residues. Germline V CDR1 and CDR2: MNHEY, SMNVEV (reference sequence). Trimming cost V 6 bases and J 0 bases, with 12 bases left between them. CDR3 sequence reads: CASSTTVGSYNSPLHF. In nucleotides, the CDR3 is TGTGCCAGCAGCACTACAGTTGGCTCCTATAATTCACCCCTCCACTTT.